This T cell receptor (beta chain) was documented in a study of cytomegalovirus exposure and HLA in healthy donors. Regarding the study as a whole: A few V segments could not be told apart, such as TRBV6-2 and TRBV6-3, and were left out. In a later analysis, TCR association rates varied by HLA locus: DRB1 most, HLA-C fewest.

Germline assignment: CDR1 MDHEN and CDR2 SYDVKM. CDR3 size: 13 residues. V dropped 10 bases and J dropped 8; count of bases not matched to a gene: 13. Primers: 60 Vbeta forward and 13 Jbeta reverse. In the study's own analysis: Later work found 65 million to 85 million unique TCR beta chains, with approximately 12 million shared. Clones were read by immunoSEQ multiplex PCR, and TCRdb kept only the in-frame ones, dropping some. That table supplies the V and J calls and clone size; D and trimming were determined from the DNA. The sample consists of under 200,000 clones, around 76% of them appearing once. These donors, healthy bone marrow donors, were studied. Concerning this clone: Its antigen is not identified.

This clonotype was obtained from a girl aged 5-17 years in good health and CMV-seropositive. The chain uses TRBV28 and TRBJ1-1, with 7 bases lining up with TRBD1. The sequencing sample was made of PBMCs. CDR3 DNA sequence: TGTGCCATCACCCAGACAGGGTCGGTCGAAGCTTTCTTT. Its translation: CAITQTGSVEAFF.